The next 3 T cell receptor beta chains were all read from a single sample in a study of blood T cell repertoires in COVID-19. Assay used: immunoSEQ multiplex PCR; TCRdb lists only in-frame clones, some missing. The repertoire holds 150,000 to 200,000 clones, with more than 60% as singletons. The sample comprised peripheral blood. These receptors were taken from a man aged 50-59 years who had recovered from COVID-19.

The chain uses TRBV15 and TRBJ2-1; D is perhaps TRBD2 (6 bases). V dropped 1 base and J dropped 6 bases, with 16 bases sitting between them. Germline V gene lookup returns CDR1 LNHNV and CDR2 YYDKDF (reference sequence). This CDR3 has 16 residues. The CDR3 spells CATSRGRGHRSNEQFF. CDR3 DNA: TGTGCCACCAGCAGAGGGCGGGGCCACCGTAGCAATGAGCAGTTCTTC.

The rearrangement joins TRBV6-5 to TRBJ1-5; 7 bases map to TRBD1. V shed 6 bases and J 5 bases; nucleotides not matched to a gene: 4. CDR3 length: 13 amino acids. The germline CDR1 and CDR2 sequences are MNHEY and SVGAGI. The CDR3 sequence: CASRRQGDQPQHF. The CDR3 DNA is TGTGCCAGCAGACGACAGGGTGATCAGCCCCAGCATTTT.

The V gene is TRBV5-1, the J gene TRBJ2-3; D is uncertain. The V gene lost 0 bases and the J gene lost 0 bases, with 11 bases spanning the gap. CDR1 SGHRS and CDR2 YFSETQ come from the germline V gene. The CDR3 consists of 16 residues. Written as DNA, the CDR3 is TGCGCCAGCAGCTTGGTAGGAGTGGCTAGCACAGATACGCAGTATTTT. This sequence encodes CASSLVGVASTDTQYF.